This T cell receptor (beta chain) appears in the sequencing data of a study of T cells in Graves' hyperthyroidism and ophthalmopathy. Hyperthyroidism was newly diagnosed in patients aged 18 to 65 (duration under 2 months). When hyperthyroidism was first diagnosed, the blood sample was taken, preceding any ophthalmopathy symptoms. This clonotype has only a few counts. Germline CDR1 is MNHEY and CDR2 is SVGAGI. The CDR3 sequence is 14 residues long. V shed 4 bases and J shed 2 bases, with 12 bases lying between them. Using RNA transcripts as the source, TCR beta CDR3 regions were amplified. The study used the HTBI primer set for a first-round RT-PCR of the TCR CDR3. Each CDR3 protein is one row after TCRdb ran MiXCR on the multiplex PCR reads. The sample shows 300,000 to 450,000 distinct CDR3 sequences, about 18% of them seen only once.

The receptor comes from a woman aged 25 to 45 with Graves' hyperthyroidism that later progressed to Graves' ophthalmopathy. The specimen was blood. The rearrangement joins TRBV6-5 to TRBJ2-7, with TRBD1 as a possible D gene (6 bases). CDR3 nucleotides: TGTGCCAGCAGTTCTAGGACAGCCGCCTACGAGCAGTACTTC. Protein product: CASSSRTAAYEQYF.